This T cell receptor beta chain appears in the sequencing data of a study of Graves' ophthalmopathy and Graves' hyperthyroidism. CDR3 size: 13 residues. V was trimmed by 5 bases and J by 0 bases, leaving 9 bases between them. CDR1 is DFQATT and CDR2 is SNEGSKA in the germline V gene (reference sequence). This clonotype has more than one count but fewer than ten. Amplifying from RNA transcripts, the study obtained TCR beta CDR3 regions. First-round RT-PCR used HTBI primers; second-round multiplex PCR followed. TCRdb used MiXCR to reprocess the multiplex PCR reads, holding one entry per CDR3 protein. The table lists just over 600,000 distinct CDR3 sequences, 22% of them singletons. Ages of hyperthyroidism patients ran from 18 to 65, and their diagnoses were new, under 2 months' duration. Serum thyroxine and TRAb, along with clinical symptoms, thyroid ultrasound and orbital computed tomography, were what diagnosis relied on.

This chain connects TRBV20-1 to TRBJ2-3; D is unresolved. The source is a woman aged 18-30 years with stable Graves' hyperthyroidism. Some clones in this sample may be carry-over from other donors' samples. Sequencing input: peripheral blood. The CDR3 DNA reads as TGCAGTGCTCCTCTGGGGAGCACAGATACGCAGTATTTT. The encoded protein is CSAPLGSTDTQYF.